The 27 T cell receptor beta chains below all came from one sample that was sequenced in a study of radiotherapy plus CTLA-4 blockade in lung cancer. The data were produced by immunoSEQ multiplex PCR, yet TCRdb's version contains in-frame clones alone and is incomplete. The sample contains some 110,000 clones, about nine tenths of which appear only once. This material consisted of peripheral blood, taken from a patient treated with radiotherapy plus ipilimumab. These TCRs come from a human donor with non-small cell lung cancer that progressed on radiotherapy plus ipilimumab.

Written as DNA, the CDR3 is TGTGCCAGCAGCCTACGGACTAGCGGGATACCCACCGGGGAGCTGTTTTTT. This gives the protein CASSLRTSGIPTGELFF. The chain carries TRBV7-2 and TRBJ2-2, with 12 bases fitting TRBD2. CDR3 length: 17 residues. Trimming removed 5 bases from V and 4 bases from J; junction bases left unmatched: 8. Germline V CDR1 and CDR2: SGHTA, FQGNSA.

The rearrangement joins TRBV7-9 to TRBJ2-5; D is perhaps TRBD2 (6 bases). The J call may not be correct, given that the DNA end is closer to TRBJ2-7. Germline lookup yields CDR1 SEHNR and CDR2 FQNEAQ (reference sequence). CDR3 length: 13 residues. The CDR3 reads CASSPPGDYEQYF. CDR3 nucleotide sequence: TGTGCCAGCAGCCCCCCGGGGGACTACGAGCAGTACTTC.

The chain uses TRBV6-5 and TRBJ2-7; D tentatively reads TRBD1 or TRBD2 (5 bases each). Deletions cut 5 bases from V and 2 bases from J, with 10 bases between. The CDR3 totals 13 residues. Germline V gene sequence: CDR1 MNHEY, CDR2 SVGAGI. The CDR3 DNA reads TGTGCCAGCAGTATCAGGGAGACCTACGAGCAGTACTTC. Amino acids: CASSIRETYEQYF.

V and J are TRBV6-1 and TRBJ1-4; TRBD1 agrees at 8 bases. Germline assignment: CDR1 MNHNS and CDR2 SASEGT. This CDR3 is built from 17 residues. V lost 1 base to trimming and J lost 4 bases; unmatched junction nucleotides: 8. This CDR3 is CASSEVHRGFGNEKLFF. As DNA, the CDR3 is TGTGCCAGCAGTGAAGTGCACAGGGGGTTCGGTAATGAAAAACTGTTTTTT.

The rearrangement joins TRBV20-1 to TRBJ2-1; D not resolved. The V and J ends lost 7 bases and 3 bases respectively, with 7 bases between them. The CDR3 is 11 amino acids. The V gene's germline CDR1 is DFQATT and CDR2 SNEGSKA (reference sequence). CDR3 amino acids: CSVTVYNEQFF. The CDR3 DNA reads TGCAGTGTTACGGTCTACAATGAGCAGTTCTTC.

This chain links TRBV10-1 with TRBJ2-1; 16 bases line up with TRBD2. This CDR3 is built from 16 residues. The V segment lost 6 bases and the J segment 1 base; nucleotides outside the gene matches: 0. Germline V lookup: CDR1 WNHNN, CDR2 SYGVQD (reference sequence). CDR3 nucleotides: TGCGCCAGCAGGGGACTAGCGGGAGGGTCCTACAATGAGCAGTTCTTC. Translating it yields CASRGLAGGSYNEQFF.

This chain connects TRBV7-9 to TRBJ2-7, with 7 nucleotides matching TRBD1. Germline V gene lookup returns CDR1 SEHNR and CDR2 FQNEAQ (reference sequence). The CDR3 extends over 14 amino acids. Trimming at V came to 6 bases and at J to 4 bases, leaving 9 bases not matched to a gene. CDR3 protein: CASSLGTVSYEQYF. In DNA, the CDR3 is TGTGCCAGCAGTCTAGGGACAGTTTCTTACGAGCAGTACTTC.

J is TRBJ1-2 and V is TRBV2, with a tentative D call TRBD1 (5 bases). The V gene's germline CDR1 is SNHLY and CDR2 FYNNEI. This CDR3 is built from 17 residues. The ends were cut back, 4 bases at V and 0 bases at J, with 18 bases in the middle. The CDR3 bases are TGTGCCAGCAGTGTTGGGGGATTGGTTTTGGCTAACTATGGCTACACCTTC. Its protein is CASSVGGLVLANYGYTF. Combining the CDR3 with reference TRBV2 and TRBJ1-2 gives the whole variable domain EPEVTQTPSHQVTQMGQEVILRCVPISNHLYFYWYRQILGQKVEFLVSFYNNEISEKSEIFDDQFSVERPDGSNFTLKIRSTKLEDSAMYFCASSVGGLVLANYGYTFGSGTRLTVV.

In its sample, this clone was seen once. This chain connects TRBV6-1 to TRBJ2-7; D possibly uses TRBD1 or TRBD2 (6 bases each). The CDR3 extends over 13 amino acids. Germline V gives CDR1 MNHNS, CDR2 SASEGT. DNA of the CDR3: TGTGTCCTAGGAGGGGGAGGTAGCTACGAGCAGTACTTC. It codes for CVLGGGGSYEQYF.

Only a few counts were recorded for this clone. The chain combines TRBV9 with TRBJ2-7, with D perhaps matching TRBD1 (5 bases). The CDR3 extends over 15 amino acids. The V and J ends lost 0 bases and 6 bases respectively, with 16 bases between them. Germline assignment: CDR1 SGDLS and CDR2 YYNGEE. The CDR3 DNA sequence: TGTGCCAGCAGCGTAGAGGACATCGCTCCGGGCGAGCAGTACTTC. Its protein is CASSVEDIAPGEQYF.

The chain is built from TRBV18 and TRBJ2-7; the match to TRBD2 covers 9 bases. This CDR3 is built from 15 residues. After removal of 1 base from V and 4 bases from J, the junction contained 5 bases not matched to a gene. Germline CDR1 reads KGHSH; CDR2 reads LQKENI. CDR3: CASSPRGSGSYEQYF. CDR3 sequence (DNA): TGTGCCAGCTCACCACGGGGTAGCGGGAGTTACGAGCAGTACTTC.

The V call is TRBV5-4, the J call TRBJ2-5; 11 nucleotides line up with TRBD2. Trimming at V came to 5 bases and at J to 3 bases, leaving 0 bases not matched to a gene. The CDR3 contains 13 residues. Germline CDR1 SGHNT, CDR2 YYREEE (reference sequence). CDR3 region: CASRLAGEETQYF. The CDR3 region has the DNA TGTGCCAGCAGACTAGCGGGAGAAGAGACCCAGTACTTC.

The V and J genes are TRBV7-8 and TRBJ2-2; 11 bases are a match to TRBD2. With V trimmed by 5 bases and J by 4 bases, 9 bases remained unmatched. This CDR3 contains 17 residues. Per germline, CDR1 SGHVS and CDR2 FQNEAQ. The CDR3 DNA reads TGTGCCAGCAGCCCCCGCGGTCTAGCGGGGGGCACCGGGGAGCTGTTTTTT. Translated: CASSPRGLAGGTGELFF. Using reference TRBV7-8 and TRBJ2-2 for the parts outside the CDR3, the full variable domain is GAGVSQSPRYKVAKRGQDVALRCDPISGHVSLFWYQQALGQGPEFLTYFQNEAQLDKSGLPSDRFFAERPEGSVSTLKIQRTQQEDSAVYLCASSPRGLAGGTGELFFGEGSRLTVL.

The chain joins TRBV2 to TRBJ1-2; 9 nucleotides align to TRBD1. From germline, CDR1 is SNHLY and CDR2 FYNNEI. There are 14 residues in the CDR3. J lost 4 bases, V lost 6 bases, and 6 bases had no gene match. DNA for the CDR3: TGTGCCAGCAGGTACAGGGGGCAGGTCTATGGCTACACCTTC. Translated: CASRYRGQVYGYTF. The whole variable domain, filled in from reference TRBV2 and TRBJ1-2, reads EPEVTQTPSHQVTQMGQEVILRCVPISNHLYFYWYRQILGQKVEFLVSFYNNEISEKSEIFDDQFSVERPDGSNFTLKIRSTKLEDSAMYFCASRYRGQVYGYTFGSGTRLTVV.

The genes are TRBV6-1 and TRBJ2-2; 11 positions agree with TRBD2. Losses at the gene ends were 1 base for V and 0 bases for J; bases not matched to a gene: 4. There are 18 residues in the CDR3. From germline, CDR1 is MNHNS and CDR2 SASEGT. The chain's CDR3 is CASSEEPSGRPNTGELFF. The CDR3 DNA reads TGTGCCAGCAGTGAAGAACCTAGCGGGAGGCCGAACACCGGGGAGCTGTTTTTT.

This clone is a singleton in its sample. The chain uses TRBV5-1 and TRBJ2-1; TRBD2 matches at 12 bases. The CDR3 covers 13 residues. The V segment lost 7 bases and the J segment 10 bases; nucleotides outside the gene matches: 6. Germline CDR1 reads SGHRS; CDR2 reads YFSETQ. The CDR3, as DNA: TGCGCCAGCCGACTAGCGGGAGATGGAGAGCAGTTCTTC. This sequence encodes CASRLAGDGEQFF.

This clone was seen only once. Here the CDR3 DNA reads TGTGCCAGCAGCCTCGGGATAGCGGTTAGCTACAATGAGCAGTTCTTC. This codes for CASSLGIAVSYNEQFF. The genes are TRBV5-8 and TRBJ2-1; weak D call: TRBD2 (6 bases). Germline values: CDR1 SGHTS, CDR2 YDEGEE. V lost 4 bases and J 3 bases, leaving 17 bases between the germline ends. The length of the CDR3 is 16 residues.

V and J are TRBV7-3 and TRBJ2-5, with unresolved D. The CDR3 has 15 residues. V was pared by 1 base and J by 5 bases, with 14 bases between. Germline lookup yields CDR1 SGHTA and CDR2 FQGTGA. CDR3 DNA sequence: TGTGCCAGCAGCTTAATTGGCCTCATAGGGGAGACCCAGTACTTC. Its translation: CASSLIGLIGETQYF.

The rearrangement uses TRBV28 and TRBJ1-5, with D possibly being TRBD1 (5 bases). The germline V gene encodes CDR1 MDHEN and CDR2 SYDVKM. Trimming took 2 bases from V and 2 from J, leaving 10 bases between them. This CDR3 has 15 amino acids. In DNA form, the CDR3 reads TGTGCCAGCAGTTTAGTAGGGGCGGGCAATCAGCCCCAGCATTTT. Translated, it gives CASSLVGAGNQPQHF. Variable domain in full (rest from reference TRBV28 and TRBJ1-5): DVKVTQSSRYLVKRTGEKVFLECVQDMDHENMFWYRQDPGLGLRLIYFSYDVKMKEKGDIPEGYSVSREKKERFSLILESASTNQTSMYLCASSLVGAGNQPQHFGDGTRLSIL.

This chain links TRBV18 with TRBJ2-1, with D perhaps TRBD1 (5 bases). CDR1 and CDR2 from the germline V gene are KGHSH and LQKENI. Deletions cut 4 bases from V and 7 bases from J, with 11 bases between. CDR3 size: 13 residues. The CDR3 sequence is CASSRGILNEQFF. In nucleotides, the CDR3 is TGTGCCAGCTCACGGGGCATTTTGAATGAGCAGTTCTTC.

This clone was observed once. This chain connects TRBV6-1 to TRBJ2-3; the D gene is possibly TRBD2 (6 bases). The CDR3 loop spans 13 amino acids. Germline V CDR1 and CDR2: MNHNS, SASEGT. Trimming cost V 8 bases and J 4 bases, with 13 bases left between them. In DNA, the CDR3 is TGTGCCAGCGCGGGAAGTGTCGCAGATACGCAGTATTTT. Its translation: CASAGSVADTQYF.

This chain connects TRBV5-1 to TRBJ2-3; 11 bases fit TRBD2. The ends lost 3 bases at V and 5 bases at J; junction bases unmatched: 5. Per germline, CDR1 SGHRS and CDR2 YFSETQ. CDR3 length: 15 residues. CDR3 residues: CASSSTSGSLDTQYF. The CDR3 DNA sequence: TGCGCCAGCAGCTCCACTAGCGGGAGCTTAGATACGCAGTATTTT.

In DNA form, the CDR3 reads TGTGCCAGCAGCTTAGTTACAGGGCGGACTGAAGCTTTCTTT. Translated: CASSLVTGRTEAFF. The genes are TRBV11-2 and TRBJ1-1; D possibly corresponds to TRBD1 (6 bases). Trimming removed 1 base from V and 5 bases from J, with 11 bases in between. Germline CDR1 and CDR2: SGHAT and FQNNGV. This CDR3 has 14 amino acids.

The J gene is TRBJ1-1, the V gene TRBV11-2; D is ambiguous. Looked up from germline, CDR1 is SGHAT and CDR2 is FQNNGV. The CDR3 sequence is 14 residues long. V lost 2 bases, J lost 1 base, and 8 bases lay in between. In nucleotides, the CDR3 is TGTGCCAGCAGCTTAATCCAGAGGAACACTGAAGCTTTCTTT. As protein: CASSLIQRNTEAFF.

This chain's CDR3 is CASSSQETQYF. DNA for the CDR3: TGTGCCAGCAGCTCTCAAGAGACCCAGTACTTC. V usage is TRBV5-6 and J usage is TRBJ2-5, with D hard to call. CDR1 and CDR2 from the germline V gene are SGHDT and YYEEEE. This CDR3 spans 11 amino acids. The V end lost 3 bases, the J end lost 2 bases, and 2 bases lay between the germline ends.

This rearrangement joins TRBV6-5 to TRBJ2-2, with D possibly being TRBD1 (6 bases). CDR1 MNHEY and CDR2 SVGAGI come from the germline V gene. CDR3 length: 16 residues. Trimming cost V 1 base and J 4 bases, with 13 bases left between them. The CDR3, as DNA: TGTGCCAGCAGTTACTGGGCAGGGGACGGCACCGGGGAGCTGTTTTTT. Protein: CASSYWAGDGTGELFF.

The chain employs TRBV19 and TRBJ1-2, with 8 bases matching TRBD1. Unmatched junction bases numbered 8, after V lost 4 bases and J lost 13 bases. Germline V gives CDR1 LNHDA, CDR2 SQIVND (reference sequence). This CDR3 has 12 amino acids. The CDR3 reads CASSRVGQVLTF. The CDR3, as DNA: TGTGCCAGTAGTAGGGTGGGACAGGTACTCACCTTC.